The sequence of this T cell receptor beta chain was determined in a study of blood T cell repertoires in COVID-19 (TCRdb year 2020). A note on the overall study: Collaborator samples came from the United States, Italy and Spain and covered acute and convalescent phases of COVID-19. The prospective study material was composed of cDNA or gDNA derived from T cells, B-cell-depleted T cells, or PBMCs. The samples were drawn from two sources: the first 160 participants of the ongoing ImmuneRACE study, and 950 to 1,500 subjects contributed by 6 global collaborators. Where available, HLA class I and class II types were obtained from metadata supplied by the sample provider rather than from assay-based typing. The repertoires were made available in a free public database intended to serve as a resource for research on the immune response to SARS-CoV-2. Nearly every sample came with metadata listing a de-identified subject ID, COVID-19 status, age in years and sex. Deeply sampled blood TCRbeta repertoires from subjects exposed to, actively infected with, or recovered from COVID-19 were included in the dataset.

Regarding this clone: There is no known antigen for this receptor. The sample holds no much larger clone one base away, and base qualities are not on file.

Counted from cysteine to phenylalanine, this CDR3 has 14 amino acids. The CDR3 DNA has 42 bases and is translated from base 1. Via the germline V gene, CDR1 is SGHRS and CDR2 YFSETQ. V is pared back by 2 bases and J by 4 bases, with 10 bases lying between the germline termini. Each collaborating institution followed its own protocols to collect whole blood in K2EDTA tubes. For TCRbeta analysis, collaborator samples were shipped as frozen whole blood, as isolated PBMCs, or as DNA extracted from either sample type. The paper's findings and limits, for the study overall: The quantity of clinical and demographic metadata differed by source and by participant and was supplied without curation.

TCRbeta CDR3 regions were amplified from genomic DNA using the immunoSEQ Assay, a bias-controlled multiplex PCR. In the paper's pipeline: Within the assay, amplification of reference gene primers was used to estimate how many nucleated cells each sample contained. To quantify the absolute abundance of each unique TCRbeta CDR3 rearrangement, sequence reads were collapsed and filtered. For each sample, productive Simpson clonality was calculated as the square root of Simpson's diversity index across productive rearrangements. What TCRdb holds here is the immuneACCESS table cut down to in-frame rearrangements. Part of the clones is not present; checked against another copy, under half of the missing clones reflect an unresolved V gene, and the others are unexplained. V and J calls plus clone size are reproduced from that table; the DNA served to infer D and trimming. In this sample the table shows 150,000 to 200,000 clones, 89% of which occur a single time. The top ten hold less than 3% of the sample.

The specimen sequenced was peripheral blood. The sequence came from a man between 60 and 75 years old with acute or convalescent COVID-19. The chain is assembled from TRBV5-1 and TRBJ2-1; TRBD2 is possibly the D segment (5 matching bases). At the DNA level, the sequence is TGCGCCAGCAGCTTCCGGGATTCGTACAATGAGCAGTTCTTC. It specifies CASSFRDSYNEQFF.